Each of the 22 T cell receptor beta chains below was sequenced from the same sample in a study of T cells in localized non-small cell lung cancer. Sequencing was performed with immunoSEQ multiplex PCR; in TCRdb, only in-frame clones are kept and a portion is missing. The table lists 60,000 to 65,000 clones, roughly 90% of them singletons, with roughly 1.8% in the top ten. The sample was peripheral blood, taken before any cancer treatment. The receptors originated from a woman aged 40 to 75 with stage I lung adenocarcinoma.

The chain joins TRBV18 to TRBJ2-7; 9 nucleotides match TRBD2. Germline V gene sequence: CDR1 KGHSH, CDR2 LQKENI. CDR3 length: 17 amino acids. The V gene end was trimmed by 3 bases and the J gene end by 3 bases; junction bases not matched to a gene: 12. The chain's CDR3 is CASSPVRLAANFYEQYF. CDR3 coding DNA: TGTGCCAGCTCACCTGTTCGACTAGCGGCCAATTTCTACGAGCAGTACTTC.

This chain connects TRBV5-1 to TRBJ2-5, with 8 positions matching TRBD2. CDR3 length: 14 residues. The V gene end was trimmed by 5 bases and the J gene end by 3 bases; junction bases not matched to a gene: 6. Germline V gene lookup returns CDR1 SGHRS and CDR2 YFSETQ. The chain's CDR3 is CASSRLAGEETQYF. For the CDR3, the DNA is TGCGCCAGCAGTCGGCTAGCGGGTGAAGAGACCCAGTACTTC.

The rearrangement uses TRBV9 and TRBJ2-2; D not certain. The germline V and J ends were trimmed by 0 bases and 7 bases, with 10 bases remaining between them. Germline values: CDR1 SGDLS, CDR2 YYNGEE. The CDR3 runs to 14 residues. The CDR3 DNA reads as TGTGCCAGCAGCGTAGTGAGCTGGAACGGGGAGCTGTTTTTT. Translating it yields CASSVVSWNGELFF.

The chain links TRBV6-1 to TRBJ1-2, with D maybe TRBD1 (5 bases). Germline V gene data show CDR1 as MNHNS and CDR2 as SASEGT. Trimming cost V 0 bases and J 1 base, with 9 bases left between them. This CDR3 is 15 amino acids long. Here the CDR3 reads CASSEAWGVNYGYTF. CDR3 nucleotide sequence: TGTGCCAGCAGTGAAGCGTGGGGGGTTAACTATGGCTACACCTTC.

V and J are TRBV14 and TRBJ2-5; D gene unclear. The CDR3 is made up of 14 amino acids. Germline V gene lookup returns CDR1 SGHDN and CDR2 FVKESK. Trimming removed 1 base at V and 4 bases at J, with 10 bases between. CDR3 amino acids: CASSQALIGETQYF. In DNA, the CDR3 is TGTGCCAGCAGCCAAGCCCTTATTGGAGAGACCCAGTACTTC.

This chain joins TRBV2 and TRBJ2-7; the D is unclear. The germline V gene encodes CDR1 SNHLY and CDR2 FYNNEI. With 3 bases removed from V and 0 bases from J, the gap between germline ends came to 12 bases. The CDR3 runs to 15 residues. The CDR3 DNA reads TGTGCCAGCAGTGATATGTCTGAAAGCTCCTACGAGCAGTACTTC. Protein product: CASSDMSESSYEQYF.

J is TRBJ1-1 and V is TRBV19, with TRBD1 matching 8 bases. Germline V lookup: CDR1 LNHDA, CDR2 SQIVND (reference sequence). Unmatched junction bases numbered 10, after V lost 6 bases and J lost 4 bases. The CDR3 has 15 amino acids. The CDR3 DNA reads TGTGCCAGTAGGATTACACTAACAGGGGGCACTGAAGCTTTCTTT. Translation gives CASRITLTGGTEAFF.

The chain uses TRBV27 and TRBJ2-4; TRBD1 might be the D (6 bases). This CDR3 is built from 16 residues. Trimming stripped 3 bases from V and 1 base from J, with 13 bases between. In germline, CDR1 is MNHEY, CDR2 SMNVEV (reference sequence). This CDR3 reads CASSFSAGDAKNIQYF. As DNA, the CDR3 is TGTGCCAGCAGTTTTTCAGCAGGGGATGCCAAAAACATTCAGTACTTC.

In its sample, this clone was seen a few times. V and J are TRBV28 and TRBJ1-1; D might be TRBD1 (5 bases). The CDR3 is made up of 13 amino acids. V gave up 6 bases and J gave up 6 bases, with 14 bases separating them. Germline-derived CDR1 and CDR2 are MDHEN and SYDVKM. CDR3 nucleotide sequence: TGTGCCAGCAGCCGAATAGGGGTCTCTGAAGCTTTCTTT. Protein product: CASSRIGVSEAFF.

This rearrangement joins TRBV6-4 to TRBJ2-1; D unclear. V lost 4 bases and J lost 8, with 15 bases in between. This CDR3 contains 14 residues. Germline loops: CDR1 MRHNA, CDR2 SNTAGT. The CDR3 loop is CASSATLQRHEQFF. DNA for the CDR3: TGTGCCAGCAGTGCCACGTTACAGAGACATGAGCAGTTCTTC.

This clone was seen a single time. This chain links TRBV6-5 with TRBJ2-2; tentative D call: TRBD1 (6 bases). The ends were cut back, 8 bases at V and 4 bases at J, with 14 bases in the middle. Germline V lookup: CDR1 MNHEY, CDR2 SVGAGI. The CDR3 extends over 14 amino acids. The DNA for the CDR3 is TGTGCCAGCGGGGGCAGGGCTGGCACCGGGGAGCTGTTTTTT. Its translation: CASGGRAGTGELFF.

CDR3 sequence: CASSSRLAESSYEQYF. The CDR3 DNA is TGTGCCAGCAGCTCCAGACTAGCGGAGAGCTCCTACGAGCAGTACTTC. The chain combines TRBV12-1 with TRBJ2-7; the DNA was not used to check the table's D call, TRBD2. TRBV12-1 is annotated as a pseudogene. The CDR3 is 16 residues long.

The gene calls are TRBV7-6 and TRBJ1-5, with D hard to call. CDR1 is SGHVS and CDR2 is FNYEAQ in the germline V gene. The V gene lost 5 bases and the J gene lost 7 bases, with 12 bases spanning the gap. The CDR3 sequence is 13 residues long. The CDR3: CASSPALTQPQHF. The CDR3 DNA reads as TGTGCCAGCAGCCCCGCATTAACACAGCCCCAGCATTTT. The full variable domain, rest sourced from reference TRBV7-6 and TRBJ1-5, is GAGVSQSPRYKVTKRGQDVALRCDPISGHVSLYWYRQALGQGPEFLTYFNYEAQQDKSGLPNDRFSAERPEGSISTLTIQRTEQRDSAMYRCASSPALTQPQHFGDGTRLSIL.

The V call is TRBV5-1, the J call TRBJ2-2, with TRBD1 matching over 7 bases. J was trimmed by 5 bases and V by 4 bases; bases with no gene match: 11. Germline loops: CDR1 SGHRS, CDR2 YFSETQ. This CDR3 is 16 amino acids long. DNA of the CDR3: TGCGCCAGCAGCCCTTTCCGGGACAGCGTAACCGGGGAGCTGTTTTTT. Its translation is CASSPFRDSVTGELFF.

The J gene is TRBJ1-5, the V gene TRBV4-3; 8 positions match TRBD1. V trimming: 1 base; J trimming: 7 bases; junction bases outside the gene matches: 6. The germline V gene has CDR1 LGHNA and CDR2 YSLEER. The CDR3 is made up of 15 amino acids. The CDR3 DNA is TGCGCCAGCAGCCAAGTTTGGACAGGGCAGCAGCCCCAGCATTTT. Translation gives CASSQVWTGQQPQHF.

V gene TRBV27 combines with J gene TRBJ2-5; D unclear. V lost 7 bases, J lost 1 base, and 16 bases lay in between. Per germline, CDR1 MNHEY and CDR2 SMNVEV (reference sequence). CDR3 length: 15 amino acids. The CDR3 spells CASTPTFSFQETQYF. In nucleotides, the CDR3 is TGTGCCAGCACCCCAACCTTCAGTTTCCAAGAGACCCAGTACTTC.

The gene calls are TRBV7-7 and TRBJ2-3, with 8 bases that match TRBD2. Looked up from germline, CDR1 is SSHAT and CDR2 is FNYEAQ (reference sequence). The CDR3 has 15 residues. J was trimmed by 0 bases and V by 6 bases; bases with no gene match: 5. CDR3: CASSPRGASTDTQYF. The CDR3 bases are TGTGCCAGCAGTCCGCGGGGGGCTAGCACAGATACGCAGTATTTT.

This sequence joins TRBV6-5 and TRBJ1-6; a possible D gene is TRBD1 (5 bases). Trimming stripped 0 bases from V and 9 bases from J, with 12 bases between. The germline V gene encodes CDR1 MNHEY and CDR2 SVGAGI. The CDR3 has 15 amino acids. Here the CDR3 reads CASSYSDTVSSPLHF. CDR3 nucleotide sequence: TGTGCCAGCAGTTACTCGGACACCGTGTCTTCACCCCTCCACTTT.

This chain links TRBV6-5 with TRBJ2-7, with D possibly called TRBD1 or TRBD2 (5 bases each). CDR1 MNHEY and CDR2 SVGAGI come from the germline V gene. The ends were cut back, 2 bases at V and 5 bases at J, with 10 bases in the middle. The CDR3 spans 13 residues. CDR3 region: CASSYGTTDEQYF. The CDR3 region has the DNA TGTGCCAGCAGTTACGGGACCACCGACGAGCAGTACTTC.

This sequence joins TRBV13 and TRBJ2-1, with a tentative D call TRBD1 (6 bases). The CDR3 runs to 17 residues. Per germline, CDR1 PRHDT and CDR2 FYEKMQ (reference sequence). V was pared by 6 bases and J by 3 bases, with 21 bases between. The DNA of the CDR3 is TGTGCCAGCAGTCCGGCTGATTCAGGGGTCGGCTACAATGAGCAGTTCTTC. It is translated as CASSPADSGVGYNEQFF.

The genes are TRBV2 and TRBJ1-4; D is unresolved. The CDR3 sequence is 10 residues long. Trimming took 6 bases from V and 5 from J, leaving 1 base between them. Germline-derived CDR1 and CDR2 are SNHLY and FYNNEI. As DNA, the CDR3 is TGTGCCAGCAGAAATGAAAAACTGTTTTTT. Its protein product is CASRNEKLFF.

V gene TRBV19 combines with J gene TRBJ1-5; no definite D call. Germline V gene lookup returns CDR1 LNHDA and CDR2 SQIVND (reference sequence). The V end lost 3 bases, the J end lost 5 bases, and 8 bases lay between the germline ends. The CDR3 covers 13 residues. CDR3 sequence (DNA): TGTGCCAGTAGTATCGGCCTAGATCAGCCCCAGCATTTT. Translating it yields CASSIGLDQPQHF.